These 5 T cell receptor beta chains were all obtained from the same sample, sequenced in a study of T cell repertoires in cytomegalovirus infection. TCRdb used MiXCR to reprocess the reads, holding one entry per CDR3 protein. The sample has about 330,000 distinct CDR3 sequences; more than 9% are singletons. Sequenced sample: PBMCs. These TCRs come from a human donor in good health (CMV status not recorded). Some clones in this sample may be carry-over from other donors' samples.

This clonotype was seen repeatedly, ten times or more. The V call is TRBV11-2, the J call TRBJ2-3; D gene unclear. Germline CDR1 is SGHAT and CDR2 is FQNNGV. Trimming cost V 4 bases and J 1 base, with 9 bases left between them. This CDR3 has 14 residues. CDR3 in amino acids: CASSSPGRTDTQYF. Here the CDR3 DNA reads TGTGCCAGCAGCTCCCCAGGCCGCACAGATACGCAGTATTTT.

CDR3 sequence: CASSLAHGGGNRFF. The CDR3 DNA reads TGTGCCAGCAGCTTAGCGCACGGGGGAGGTAATCGGTTCTTC. The rearrangement uses TRBV7-2 and TRBJ2-1; possible D gene TRBD2, 6 bases. V lost 0 bases, J lost 15 bases, and 18 bases lay in between. The CDR3 extends over 14 amino acids. Germline values: CDR1 SGHTA, CDR2 FQGNSA.

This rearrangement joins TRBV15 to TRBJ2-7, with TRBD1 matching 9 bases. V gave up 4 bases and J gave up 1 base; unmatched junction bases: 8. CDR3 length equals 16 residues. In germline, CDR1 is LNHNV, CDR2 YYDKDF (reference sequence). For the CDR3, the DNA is TGTGCCACCAGCACGACACCGGGACAGGGATCCTACGAGCAGTACTTC. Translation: CATSTTPGQGSYEQYF.

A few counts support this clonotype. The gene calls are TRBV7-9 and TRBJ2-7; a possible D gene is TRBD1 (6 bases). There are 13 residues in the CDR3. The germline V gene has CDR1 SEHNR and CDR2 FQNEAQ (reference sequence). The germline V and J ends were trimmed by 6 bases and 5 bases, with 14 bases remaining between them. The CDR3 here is CASSLIQGNEQYF. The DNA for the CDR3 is TGTGCCAGCAGTCTAATACAGGGCAACGAGCAGTACTTC.

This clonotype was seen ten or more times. This CDR3 reads CASSEAYTGELFF. The CDR3, as DNA: TGTGCCAGTAGTGAGGCTTACACCGGGGAGCTGTTTTTT. This chain joins TRBV19 and TRBJ2-2, with unresolved D. The CDR3 extends over 13 amino acids. Trimming shortened V by 5 bases and J by 3 bases, and 7 bases separated the two germline ends. CDR1 LNHDA and CDR2 SQIVND come from the germline V gene (reference sequence).